These 21 T cell receptor beta chains were sequenced from one sample in a study of shared clonotypes between healthy human individuals. Sequencing was performed with immunoSEQ multiplex PCR; in TCRdb, only in-frame clones are kept and a portion is missing. The table records about 230,000 clones, about 69% of them present only once. Source material: memory CD4+ T cells sorted from blood. Subset reported: CD45RA-negative fraction. The receptor set was obtained from a man younger than 40 in good health.

V gene TRBV11-2 combines with J gene TRBJ2-1, with 10 bases aligning to TRBD2. The CDR3 covers 15 residues. With V trimmed by 5 bases and J by 9 bases, 10 bases remained unmatched. CDR1 and CDR2 from the germline V gene are SGHAT and FQNNGV. The chain's CDR3 is CASSPGSGRASEQFF. CDR3 bases: TGTGCCAGCAGCCCCGGGAGCGGGAGGGCGAGTGAGCAGTTCTTC.

The rearrangement uses TRBV15 and TRBJ2-1; 10 bases agree with TRBD2. The trim removed 0 bases at V and 8 bases at J, leaving 10 bases unmatched. Per germline, CDR1 LNHNV and CDR2 YYDKDF (reference sequence). CDR3 length: 17 residues. CDR3 sequence reads: CATSREGEIAGGYEQFF. DNA of the CDR3: TGTGCCACCAGCAGAGAGGGGGAAATAGCGGGAGGCTATGAGCAGTTCTTC.

On this clone itself: In the same sample, other DNA sequences code for this CDR3. The V gene is TRBV10-3, the J gene TRBJ2-5; no firm D call. The CDR3 spans 12 residues. Germline values: CDR1 ENHRY, CDR2 SYGVKD. V gave up 0 bases and J gave up 5 bases, with 4 bases separating them. CDR3 nucleotides: TGTGCCATCAGTGAGTCGGGGGAGACCCAGTACTTC. It yields the protein CAISESGETQYF.

On this clone itself: The junction shows a germline mismatch at one end, possibly a read error. The gene calls are TRBV14 and TRBJ2-1, with TRBD2 matching over 8 bases. The CDR3 runs 13 residues. Germline lookup yields CDR1 SGHDN and CDR2 FVKESK. The CDR3 reads CASSFTPGLGYLF. In nucleotides, the CDR3 is TGTGCCAGCAGCTTTACCCCGGGACTAGGGTACCTCTTC.

The chain couples TRBV5-5 to TRBJ2-2; D is perhaps TRBD1 or TRBD2 (6 bases each). CDR3 size: 16 residues. Germline V lookup: CDR1 SGHKS, CDR2 YYEKEE (reference sequence). V lost 4 bases, J lost 7 bases, and 20 bases lay in between. For the CDR3, the DNA is TGTGCCAGCAGCCAGACTGGGGGGCGTTGGGACGGGGAGCTGTTTTTT. Translating gives CASSQTGGRWDGELFF.

This clone was recorded once. V and J are TRBV10-3 and TRBJ2-7; the D gene is possibly TRBD2 (6 bases). This CDR3 is built from 12 residues. The germline V gene has CDR1 ENHRY and CDR2 SYGVKD. V lost 10 bases, J lost 5 bases, and 15 bases lay in between. Here the CDR3 reads CATGTGDHEQYF. In DNA, the CDR3 is TGTGCCACAGGGACTGGAGATCACGAGCAGTACTTC.

This sequence joins TRBV15 and TRBJ1-3; a possible D gene is TRBD1 (6 bases). Germline lookup yields CDR1 LNHNV and CDR2 YYDKDF (reference sequence). The germline V and J ends were trimmed by 3 bases and 2 bases, with 8 bases remaining between them. The CDR3 consists of 14 residues. CDR3 DNA sequence: TGTGCCACCAGCAGTGGGGGGCCTGGAAACACCATATATTTT. It translates to CATSSGGPGNTIYF.

V and J are TRBV7-8 and TRBJ2-1; D gene unclear. This CDR3 spans 13 amino acids. From germline, CDR1 is SGHVS and CDR2 FQNEAQ. V was clipped by 3 bases and J by 6 bases, with 9 bases between them. The DNA for the CDR3 is TGTGCCAGCAGCTTCAACCGCCTCAATGAGCAGTTCTTC. This encodes CASSFNRLNEQFF.

The genes are TRBV28 and TRBJ2-7, with D possibly TRBD1 on 6 matching bases. Germline values: CDR1 MDHEN, CDR2 SYDVKM. Trimming removed 6 bases from V and 5 bases from J, with 17 bases in between. The CDR3 loop spans 14 amino acids. The CDR3 reads CASSRNPQGNEQYF. The CDR3 DNA reads TGTGCCAGCAGCCGTAACCCTCAGGGGAACGAGCAGTACTTC.

The V gene is TRBV7-9, the J gene TRBJ1-5; a weak D match, TRBD1 (5 bases). The CDR3 has 12 residues. Germline V gives CDR1 SEHNR, CDR2 FQNEAQ (reference sequence). The V end was cut by 1 base, the J end by 10 bases, with 8 bases between. CDR3 loop: CASSLDTGPQHF. The CDR3 region has the DNA TGTGCCAGCAGCTTAGATACAGGTCCCCAGCATTTT.

V and J are TRBV18 and TRBJ1-1; D gene ambiguous. The CDR3 spans 12 residues. V lost 3 bases, J lost 8 bases, and 10 bases lay in between. Germline V gene sequence: CDR1 KGHSH, CDR2 LQKENI. CDR3 sequence (DNA): TGTGCCAGCTCACCTTGGTTGATGGAAGCTTTCTTT. Its protein is CASSPWLMEAFF.

The chain recombines TRBV2 with TRBJ2-3; D ambiguous. V lost 4 bases, J lost 1 base, and 12 bases lay in between. Germline CDR1 reads SNHLY; CDR2 reads FYNNEI. CDR3 length: 15 residues. CDR3 amino acids: CASSVGPPGTDTQYF. The CDR3 nucleotides are TGTGCCAGCAGTGTAGGACCCCCTGGCACAGATACGCAGTATTTT.

The chain is built from TRBV27 and TRBJ1-2; 7 positions agree with TRBD1. V was clipped by 7 bases and J by 10 bases; unmatched bases: 9. Per germline, CDR1 MNHEY and CDR2 SMNVEV (reference sequence). The CDR3 runs 12 residues. The chain's CDR3 is CASKTGSSDYTF. Written as DNA, the CDR3 is TGTGCCAGCAAGACAGGGAGTAGTGACTACACCTTC.

The chain uses TRBV7-9 and TRBJ2-2; TRBD2 matches at 8 bases. The germline V gene has CDR1 SEHNR and CDR2 FQNEAQ (reference sequence). CDR3 size: 15 residues. With V trimmed by 6 bases and J by 0 bases, 3 bases remained unmatched. The CDR3 DNA sequence: TGTGCCAGCAGGGGGGGACTAGCGAACACCGGGGAGCTGTTTTTT. It translates to CASRGGLANTGELFF.

V gene TRBV19 combines with J gene TRBJ2-1, with D possibly being TRBD1 (6 bases). The CDR3 covers 18 residues. Trimming cost V 1 base and J 4 bases, with 20 bases left between them. Germline CDR1 is LNHDA and CDR2 is SQIVND (reference sequence). CDR3 region: CASSIGRVRTAVYNEQFF. The CDR3 DNA reads TGTGCCAGTAGTATAGGACGGGTGCGGACAGCTGTTTACAATGAGCAGTTCTTC.

This clone was seen ten or more times. This sequence joins TRBV10-3 and TRBJ2-7; TRBD2 aligns across 9 bases. The CDR3 is made up of 14 amino acids. Germline V gene lookup returns CDR1 ENHRY and CDR2 SYGVKD. V lost 6 bases to trimming and J lost 4 bases; unmatched junction nucleotides: 7. CDR3 region: CAIRVSGRYYEQYF. CDR3 in DNA: TGTGCCATCAGAGTTAGCGGGAGATATTACGAGCAGTACTTC.

In its sample, this clone was seen many times. The chain carries TRBV28 and TRBJ2-1, with TRBD2 identical over 15 bases. Germline V gene sequence: CDR1 MDHEN, CDR2 SYDVKM. V was clipped by 4 bases and J by 5 bases; unmatched bases: 12. This CDR3 spans 19 amino acids. CDR3 protein: CASSSHPGTSGRWDNEQFF. In nucleotides, the CDR3 is TGTGCCAGCAGTTCCCATCCTGGGACTAGCGGGAGGTGGGACAATGAGCAGTTCTTC. Full variable domain (missing parts from reference TRBV28 and TRBJ2-1): DVKVTQSSRYLVKRTGEKVFLECVQDMDHENMFWYRQDPGLGLRLIYFSYDVKMKEKGDIPEGYSVSREKKERFSLILESASTNQTSMYLCASSSHPGTSGRWDNEQFFGPGTRLTVL.

This clone was found a few times. This rearrangement joins TRBV2 to TRBJ2-7; D unresolved. CDR1 is SNHLY and CDR2 is FYNNEI in the germline V gene. Trimming took off 8 bases at V and 4 bases at J, with 6 bases between the two ends. The CDR3 has 10 residues. CDR3 bases: TGTGCCAGCGCGGAATACGAGCAGTACTTC. This codes for CASAEYEQYF.

This clone was found a few times. The CDR3 region has the DNA TGTGCCAGCAGCTTAGAGACAGGTGAATACAATGAGCAGTTCTTC. Protein sequence: CASSLETGEYNEQFF. The chain links TRBV11-1 to TRBJ2-1, with a tentative D call TRBD1 (6 bases). This CDR3 contains 15 residues. The germline CDR1 and CDR2 sequences are SGHAT and FQDESV (reference sequence). V dropped 1 base and J dropped 4 bases, with 11 bases sitting between them.

The chain recombines TRBV19 with TRBJ2-5, with TRBD1 as a possible D gene (6 bases). Germline-derived CDR1 and CDR2 are LNHDA and SQIVND (reference sequence). V was trimmed by 3 bases and J by 5 bases, leaving 22 bases between them. The CDR3 has 17 residues. DNA of the CDR3: TGTGCCAGTAGTATCGTACATGACAGGACAGCTGGCGAGACCCAGTACTTC. Translated: CASSIVHDRTAGETQYF.

This clone was counted between two and nine times. Other DNA sequences from this sample encode an identical CDR3 as well. The V call is TRBV19, the J call TRBJ1-2; D uncertain. Trimming stripped 3 bases from V and 5 bases from J, with 7 bases between. The CDR3 spans 12 residues. Germline V lookup: CDR1 LNHDA, CDR2 SQIVND (reference sequence). CDR3: CASSISVYGYTF. CDR3 DNA: TGTGCCAGTAGTATTAGCGTATATGGCTACACCTTC.